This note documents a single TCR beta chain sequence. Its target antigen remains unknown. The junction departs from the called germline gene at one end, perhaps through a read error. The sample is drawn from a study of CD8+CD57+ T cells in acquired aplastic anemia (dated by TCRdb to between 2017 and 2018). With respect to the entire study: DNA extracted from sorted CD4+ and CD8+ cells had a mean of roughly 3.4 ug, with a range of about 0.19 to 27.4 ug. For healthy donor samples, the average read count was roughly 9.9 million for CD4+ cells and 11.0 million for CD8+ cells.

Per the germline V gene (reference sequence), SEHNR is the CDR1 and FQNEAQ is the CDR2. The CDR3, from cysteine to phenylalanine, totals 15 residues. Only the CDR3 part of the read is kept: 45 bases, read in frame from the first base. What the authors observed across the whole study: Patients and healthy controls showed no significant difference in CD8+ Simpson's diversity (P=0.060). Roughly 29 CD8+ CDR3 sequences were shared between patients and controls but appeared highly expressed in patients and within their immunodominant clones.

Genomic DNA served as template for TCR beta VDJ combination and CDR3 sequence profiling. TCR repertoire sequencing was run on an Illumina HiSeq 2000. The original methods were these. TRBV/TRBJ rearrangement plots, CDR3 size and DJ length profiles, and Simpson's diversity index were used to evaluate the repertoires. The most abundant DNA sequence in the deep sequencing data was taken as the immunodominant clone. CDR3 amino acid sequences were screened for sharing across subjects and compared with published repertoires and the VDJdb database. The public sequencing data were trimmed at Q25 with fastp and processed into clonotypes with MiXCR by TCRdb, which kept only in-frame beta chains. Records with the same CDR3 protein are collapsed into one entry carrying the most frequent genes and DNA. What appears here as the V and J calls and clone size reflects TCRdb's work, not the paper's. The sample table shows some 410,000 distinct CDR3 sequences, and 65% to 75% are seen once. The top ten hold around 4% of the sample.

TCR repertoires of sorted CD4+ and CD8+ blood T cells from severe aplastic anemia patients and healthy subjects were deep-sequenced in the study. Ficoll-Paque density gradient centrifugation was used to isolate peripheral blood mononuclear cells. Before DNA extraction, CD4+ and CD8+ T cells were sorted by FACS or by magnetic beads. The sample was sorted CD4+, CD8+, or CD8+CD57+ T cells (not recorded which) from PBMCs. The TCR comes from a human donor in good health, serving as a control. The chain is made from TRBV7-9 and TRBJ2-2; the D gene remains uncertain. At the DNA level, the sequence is TGCGCCAGCAGCTTGGTAGTTGGCTTTACCGGGGAGCTGTTTTTT. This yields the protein CASSLVVGFTGELFF.